These T cell receptor beta chains were read from a single sample in a study of PD-L1 blockade in urothelial cancer. Assay used: immunoSEQ multiplex PCR; TCRdb lists only in-frame clones, some missing. There are 75,000 to 95,000 clones in the sample; less than 95% occur only once, and 0.85% to 0.9% lies in the top ten. This specimen was PBMCs, taken around atezolizumab (anti-PD-L1) treatment. The receptors here all came from a woman aged 80 or over with urothelial cancer. Both conserved end residues are part of each CDR3. The order of the fields is V gene, J gene, D gene, clone size, CDR3 DNA, CDR3 protein. The D gene is left open where the match is weak. Only some rows state a clone size, as once, few, many or a class for expanded clones.

TRBV30	TRBJ2-3	TRBD2	.	TGTGCCTGGAGGGGCGGGGGAATAAGGACAGATACGCAGTATTTT	CAWRGGGIRTDTQYF
TRBV6-5	TRBJ1-2	TRBD1	.	TGTGCCAGCAGAGTGACAGGGAGCTATGGCTACACCTTC	CASRVTGSYGYTF
TRBV7-2	TRBJ2-3	.	.	TGTGCCAGCAGCTTGGTGGGAGGACACACAGATACGCAGTATTTT	CASSLVGGHTDTQYF
TRBV7-8	TRBJ1-2	.	.	TGTGCCAGCAGCTTACAAGGACAGCTTAACTATGGCTACACCTTC	CASSLQGQLNYGYTF
TRBV28	TRBJ2-5	TRBD1	.	TGTGCCAGCAGTACTCCGGGACAGGGGCGCGAGACCCAGTACTTC	CASSTPGQGRETQYF
TRBV10-2	TRBJ2-1	TRBD2	once	TGCGCCAGCAGGACCGGGACTAGCGGATACAATGAGCAGTTCTTC	CASRTGTSGYNEQFF
TRBV7-2	TRBJ2-1	TRBD2	.	TGTGCCAGCAGCTTAGCGCTAGCGGGATACTACAATGAGCAGTTCTTC	CASSLALAGYYNEQFF
TRBV28	TRBJ2-5	.	once	TGTGCCAGCAGCCCACTTGAGGGGGAAACCCAGTACTTC	CASSPLEGETQYF
TRBV7-9	TRBJ1-5	TRBD1	.	TGTGCCAGCAGCGGACAGGGAAATCAGCCCCAGCATTTT	CASSGQGNQPQHF
TRBV5-6	TRBJ2-2	.	.	TGTGCCAGCAGCTCCATGGCGGGTACCGGGGAGCTGTTTTTT	CASSSMAGTGELFF
TRBV5-1	TRBJ2-3	TRBD2	.	TGCGCCAGCAGCTTAGCCCTAGCGGGATCCACAGATACGCAGTATTTT	CASSLALAGSTDTQYF